Given below is one T cell receptor (beta chain) in context. What it binds is unknown. The CDR3 is made up of 16 amino acids. Germline CDR1 and CDR2: SNHLY and FYNNEI. V gave up 3 bases and J gave up 3 bases, with 15 bases separating them. The data were obtained in a study of cytomegalovirus exposure and HLA in healthy donors. Study as a whole: In a later analysis, it was reported that the approximately 120 validation repertoires had been produced on the same platform as the roughly 610 repertoires belonging to the first cohort.

Study results and limitations: The finding came from a later analysis; first-cohort TCR clusters tended to co-occur in the roughly 110 validation repertoires.

The method was immunoSEQ multiplex PCR; TCRdb's version includes in-frame clones alone and lacks a portion of them. Found here are hundreds of thousands of clones, just over 85% of them singletons; the top ten hold approximately 0.86%. The sequence was collected from a woman younger than 35 in good health and CMV-seronegative. The J gene is TRBJ1-5, the V gene TRBV2; perhaps TRBD1 as D (5 bases). The sequenced material came from PBMCs. CDR3: CASSEIGGGNNQPQHF. The CDR3 nucleotides are TGTGCCAGCAGTGAGATTGGGGGAGGGAACAATCAGCCCCAGCATTTT. Together with reference TRBV2 and TRBJ1-5, the CDR3 gives the full variable domain: EPEVTQTPSHQVTQMGQEVILRCVPISNHLYFYWYRQILGQKVEFLVSFYNNEISEKSEIFDDQFSVERPDGSNFTLKIRSTKLEDSAMYFCASSEIGGGNNQPQHFGDGTRLSIL.